A single sample gave rise to the 25 T cell receptor beta chains below, sequenced in a study of metastatic and nonmetastatic thyroid tumors. From the PCR reads, TCRdb re-called clones with MiXCR. The sample holds some 15,000 clones, 20% to 25% seen once. Patients had received no treatment of any kind before thyroid surgery. Sequencing used adjacent normal tissue. All receptors come from a female donor with papillary thyroid cancer or a benign thyroid nodule (not recorded which). Some clones in this sample may be carry-over from other donors' samples.

V and J are TRBV9 and TRBJ2-3, with D perhaps TRBD1 or TRBD2 (5 bases each). Germline V lookup: CDR1 SGDLS, CDR2 YYNGEE. This CDR3 has 14 residues. With 4 bases removed from V and 4 bases from J, the gap between germline ends came to 13 bases. The DNA for the CDR3 is TGTGCCAGCAGCCAGGGAGTCTGGTCAGATACGCAGTATTTT. Protein: CASSQGVWSDTQYF.

V and J are TRBV9 and TRBJ2-1; no firm D call. Germline V gene lookup returns CDR1 SGDLS and CDR2 YYNGEE. The V gene lost 6 bases and the J gene lost 7 bases, with 17 bases spanning the gap. CDR3 length: 14 residues. The CDR3 bases are TGTGCCAGCATCTCCCCCCCAGGAACGAATGAGCAGTTCTTC. It encodes CASISPPGTNEQFF.

This clone was counted many times. The chain couples TRBV28 to TRBJ2-1, with 7 bases aligning to TRBD2. V shed 7 bases, J shed 7 bases, and the junction held 13 bases outside the gene matches. CDR1 is MDHEN and CDR2 is SYDVKM in the germline V gene. CDR3 size: 15 residues. CDR3 protein: CASKVFGEGLNEQFF. CDR3 in DNA: TGTGCCAGCAAGGTGTTCGGGGAGGGCCTAAATGAGCAGTTCTTC.

In this sample, this clone turned up many times. A much larger clonotype is one base distant, so this may be a read error. The chain couples TRBV19 to TRBJ2-2, with 12 bases fitting TRBD2. There are 16 residues in the CDR3. Germline CDR1 LNHDA, CDR2 SQIVND (reference sequence). CDR3 protein: CASSLLAGGNTGELSF. Here the CDR3 DNA reads TGTGCCAGTAGTCTTCTAGCGGGAGGGAACACCGGGGAGCTGTCTTTT.

Of note for this clone: One end of the junction varies from germline; a read error may be responsible. The chain recombines TRBV27 with TRBJ2-2; D gene uncertain. The CDR3 is 16 residues long. The V gene's germline CDR1 is MNHEY and CDR2 SMNVEV (reference sequence). CDR3: CASSSYEALNTGQLLF. The CDR3 DNA is TGTGCCAGCAGTTCATACGAGGCTCTAAACACCGGGCAGCTGCTTTTT.

The table lists this clone with many counts. This CDR3 is CASSHQGLNTEAFF. The DNA of the CDR3 is TGTGCCAGCAGCCATCAGGGGCTGAACACTGAAGCTTTCTTT. The chain is built from TRBV3-1 and TRBJ1-1; tentative D call: TRBD1 (6 bases). The CDR3 is made up of 14 amino acids. The germline V and J ends were trimmed by 3 bases and 0 bases, with 8 bases remaining between them. The germline CDR1 and CDR2 sequences are LGHDT and YNNKEL (reference sequence).

This clone is termed medium-sized. This chain connects TRBV2 to TRBJ2-7, with D tentatively TRBD1 (6 bases). The CDR3 length is 15 residues. Trimming shortened V by 7 bases and J by 3 bases, and 19 bases separated the two germline ends. Germline values: CDR1 SNHLY, CDR2 FYNNEI. CDR3 sequence reads: CASMTGGFGVYEQYF. As DNA, the CDR3 is TGTGCCAGCATGACAGGAGGCTTTGGGGTCTACGAGCAGTACTTC.

This clone was found many times. It may be a read error: a sequence one base away is much more abundant. CDR3 protein: CSASGNWQGYEQHF. CDR3 nucleotides: TGCAGTGCTAGTGGGAATTGGCAGGGCTACGAGCAGCACTTC. The gene calls are TRBV20-1 and TRBJ2-7; D possibly corresponds to TRBD1 (5 bases). CDR3 length equals 14 residues. The germline V gene encodes CDR1 DFQATT and CDR2 SNEGSKA (reference sequence).

This clone was found a few times. The germline gene is not matched at one end of the junction; a read error may be the cause. V gene TRBV10-3 combines with J gene TRBJ2-2; D is perhaps TRBD1 (6 bases). From germline, CDR1 is ENHRY and CDR2 SYGVKD. The CDR3 contains 13 residues. Written as DNA, the CDR3 is TGTGCCATCATGGGGACAACGGCCGGGGATCTGTTTTTT. Protein sequence: CAIMGTTAGDLFF.

By share of the sample, this clone is medium-sized. CDR3 residues: CASSSTSGGSYEQYF. Here the CDR3 DNA reads TGTGCCAGCAGCTCGACTAGCGGGGGTTCCTACGAGCAGTACTTC. The chain uses TRBV2 and TRBJ2-7, with 12 nucleotides matching TRBD2. This CDR3 region has 15 residues. In germline, CDR1 is SNHLY, CDR2 FYNNEI. Losses at the gene ends were 6 bases for V and 1 base for J; bases not matched to a gene: 4.

The sample holds many counts of this clone. The rearrangement uses TRBV2 and TRBJ2-3; the D is unclear. V was clipped by 4 bases and J by 1 base, with 12 bases between them. The CDR3 runs to 15 residues. Germline-derived CDR1 and CDR2 are SNHLY and FYNNEI. Here the CDR3 DNA reads TGTGCCAGCAGTGTAGGGATAGTACGCACAGATACGCAGTATTTT. Amino acids: CASSVGIVRTDTQYF.

This clone came up once. V is TRBV20-1 and J is TRBJ2-7, with D possibly TRBD2 on 5 matching bases. Germline CDR1 reads DFQATT; CDR2 reads SNEGSKA (reference sequence). V was clipped by 6 bases and J by 9 bases, with 27 bases between them. The CDR3 consists of 15 residues. Written as DNA, the CDR3 is TGCAGTGCAAAGTCCCTAGCTTTAAAGGCAGATACGCAGTACTTC. This sequence encodes CSAKSLALKADTQYF.

The gene calls are TRBV28 and TRBJ1-1; a possible D gene is TRBD1 (5 bases). V lost 6 bases, J lost 3 bases, and 17 bases lay in between. The CDR3 runs 15 residues. In germline, CDR1 is MDHEN, CDR2 SYDVKM. In DNA, the CDR3 is TGTGCCAGCAGCCTTCCAGGGTTTTTGGACACTGAAGCTTTCTTT. It is translated as CASSLPGFLDTEAFF.

This clone was picked up a small number of times. At one of its ends the junction is not consistent with the germline gene, which may arise from a read error. The chain links TRBV28 to TRBJ1-4; 12 bases are a match to TRBD1. The CDR3 has 15 residues. Germline lookup yields CDR1 MDHEN and CDR2 SYDVKM. The CDR3 DNA is TGTGCCAGCGGTTTGGGACAGGGGGCTAATCAAAGACTGTTTTTT. This translates into CASGLGQGANQRLFF.

This clone was recorded a few times. One junction end disagrees with the germline gene, perhaps due to a read error. V and J are TRBV2 and TRBJ2-7, with TRBD1 identical over 12 bases. CDR1 and CDR2 from the germline V gene are SNHLY and FYNNEI. There are 12 residues in the CDR3. The CDR3 protein is CASRDRGLSTYF. The DNA of the CDR3 is TGCGCCAGCAGGGACAGGGGGCTAAGCACGTACTTC.

This clone was seen a few times. A read error may account for a junction end that differs from germline. This rearrangement joins TRBV5-1 to TRBJ1-4; TRBD1 aligns across 9 bases. Germline V gene data show CDR1 as SGHRS and CDR2 as YFSETQ. The CDR3 covers 19 residues. This CDR3 is CASILAGGTGTGGNEKLFF. For the CDR3, the DNA is TGCGCCAGCATCTTGGCCGGCGGGACAGGGACCGGTGGTAATGAAAAACTTTTTTTT.

Comments on this clone: This is likely a read error, given that the CDR3 carries no conserved phenylalanine or tryptophan at its end. The gene calls are TRBV6-1 and TRBJ2-7; D not resolved. The germline gives CDR1 MNHNS, CDR2 SASEGT. The CDR3 covers 13 residues. The CDR3 sequence: CDIGWWIDAEQYL. The DNA of the CDR3 is TGTGACATCGGATGGTGGATAGATGCCGAGCAGTACTTG.

By sample fraction, this clone is medium-sized. V usage is TRBV12-3 or TRBV12-4 and J usage is TRBJ2-1; a weak D match, TRBD1 (5 bases). The CDR3 has 15 amino acids. V was clipped by 3 bases and J by 4 bases, with 13 bases between them. The CDR3 reads CASSLVGPGYNEQFF. CDR3 bases: TGTGCCAGCAGTTTGGTGGGGCCCGGATACAATGAGCAGTTCTTC.

This clone was recorded many times. This sequence joins TRBV13 and TRBJ2-7, with 7 bases fitting TRBD1. J was trimmed by 7 bases and V by 0 bases; bases with no gene match: 9. This CDR3 contains 15 residues. CDR1 and CDR2 (germline): PRHDT, FYEKMQ (reference sequence). The CDR3 sequence: CASSLGGQFYEEQYF. Here the CDR3 DNA reads TGTGCCAGCAGCTTAGGGGGACAGTTCTACGAAGAGCAGTACTTC.

The chain combines TRBV6-1 with TRBJ2-7; possible D gene TRBD1, 6 bases. V was clipped by 4 bases and J by 3 bases, with 10 bases between them. Per germline, CDR1 MNHNS and CDR2 SASEGT. The CDR3 runs 13 residues. The CDR3 nucleotides read TGTGCCAGCAGTGTGGACAGCTTCTACGAGCAGTACTTC. This gives the protein CASSVDSFYEQYF.

The rearrangement joins TRBV5-1 to TRBJ1-1; 7 bases are shared with TRBD1. This CDR3 has 13 amino acids. CDR1 is SGHRS, CDR2 YFSETQ, per germline. V lost 4 bases and J lost 10; bases outside the gene matches: 10. In DNA, the CDR3 is TGCGCCAGCAGCCTGGGACAGCAGATAGTAGCTTTCTTT. Translated, it gives CASSLGQQIVAFF.

Ten or more counts support this clone. The chain joins TRBV4-1 to TRBJ2-3; D ambiguous. This CDR3 is built from 14 residues. V was trimmed by 0 bases and J by 0 bases, leaving 4 bases between them. The germline V gene encodes CDR1 MGHRA and CDR2 YSYEKL. CDR3 sequence reads: CASSQEGSTDTQYF. CDR3 bases: TGCGCCAGCAGCCAAGAGGGTAGCACAGATACGCAGTATTTT.

Worth noting for this clone: A much larger clonotype is one base distant, so this may be a read error. Distinct nucleotide sequences in the sample also encode this CDR3. The rearrangement links TRBV5-4 to TRBJ2-7, with a weak D call TRBD2 (6 bases). Germline-derived CDR1 and CDR2 are SGHNT and YYREEE (reference sequence). The CDR3 sequence is 16 residues long. Trimming took 0 bases from V and 2 from J, leaving 15 bases between them. The CDR3 protein is CASSLGFGTGPYEQYF. CDR3 nucleotides: TGTGCCAGCAGCTTGGGATTCGGGACTGGTCCCTACGAGCAGTACTTC.

This clone is classed as medium-sized. The V call is TRBV6-7, the J call TRBJ2-7; 8 bases agree with TRBD2. TRBV6-7 belongs to the ORF category, with a function that is uncertain. The CDR3 sequence is 17 residues long. V shed 5 bases, J shed 4 bases, and the junction held 16 bases outside the gene matches. In DNA, the CDR3 is TGTGCCAGCAGTAAGGGACGGGAGGGCCACCGGGTATACGAGCAGTACTTC. Protein product: CASSKGREGHRVYEQYF.

This clone is classed as medium-sized. The chain recombines TRBV6-1 with TRBJ2-5, with TRBD1 identical over 7 bases. CDR3 length: 15 amino acids. Germline assignment: CDR1 MNHNS and CDR2 SASEGT. V shed 4 bases and J 5 bases; nucleotides not matched to a gene: 10. The CDR3 loop reads CASSADRVGRETQYF. The CDR3 bases are TGTGCCAGCAGTGCCGACAGGGTGGGTCGGGAGACCCAGTACTTC.